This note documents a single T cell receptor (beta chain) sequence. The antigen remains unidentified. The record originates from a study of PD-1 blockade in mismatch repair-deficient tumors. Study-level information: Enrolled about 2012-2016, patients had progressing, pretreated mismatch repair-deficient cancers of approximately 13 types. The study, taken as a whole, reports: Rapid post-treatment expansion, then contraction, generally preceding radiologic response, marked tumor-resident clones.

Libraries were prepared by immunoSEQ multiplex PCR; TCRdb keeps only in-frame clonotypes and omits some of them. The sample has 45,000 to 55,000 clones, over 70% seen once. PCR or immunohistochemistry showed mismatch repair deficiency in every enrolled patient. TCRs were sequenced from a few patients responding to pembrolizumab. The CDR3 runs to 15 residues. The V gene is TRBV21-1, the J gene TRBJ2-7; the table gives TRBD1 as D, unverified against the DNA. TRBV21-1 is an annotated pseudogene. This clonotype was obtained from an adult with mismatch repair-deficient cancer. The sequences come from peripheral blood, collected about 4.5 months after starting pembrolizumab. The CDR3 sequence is CASLTGQGASYEQYF. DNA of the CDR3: TGTGCCAGCCTGACCGGACAGGGAGCATCCTACGAGCAGTACTTC.